This section outlines one T cell receptor beta chain sequence together with its context. Its antigen is unknown. The sample holds no much larger clone one base away, and base qualities are not on file. The sample has other DNA sequences that encode this CDR3 too. The sample comes from a study of cytomegalovirus exposure and HLA in healthy donors (dated by TCRdb to 2016 to 2017). Describing the broader study: An earlier analysis of some 620 of the donors reported roughly 300 Gb of sequence data and 95 million to 140 million unique TCR beta sequences obtained from about 200 million T cells. Alongside the repertoire data, information on donor age, sex, ethnicity and CMV serostatus was compiled. The number of donors typed differed by locus, with roughly 629-640 for A, B, C, DRB1 and DQB1, roughly 520 for DQA1, under 610 for DPA1, and over 400 for DPB1. Rather than using new phenotypic data, the later analysis identified candidate immune exposures from TCR beta sequences and from how often those sequences occurred across donors. Across under 500 genotyped donors of the cohort, an average of roughly 250,000 unique TCR beta nucleotide sequences per donor were sequenced, and approximately 19% of those sequences were non-productive. The study aimed to test whether signatures of past pathogen exposure could be identified by cataloging public T cell receptors. Because of strong linkage in the cohort, roughly 5 DR-DQ haplotypes were treated as single units for association and clustering. A later genetic analysis took genome-wide SNP genotypes for about 65% of the 666 donors and used that subset as a discovery cohort. An earlier analysis of some 600 of the donors applied high-throughput TCR beta sequencing to assess whether each TCR beta V gene segment acted as functional or pseudogenic. In addition to the first cohort of 666 subjects, a separate validation cohort of approximately 130 different subjects was used. Every discovery cohort repertoire had been produced on one sequencing platform. The study combined high-throughput TCR immunosequencing, statistical association of individual TCRs with disease status, and machine learning to predict cytomegalovirus infection status. The study used immunosequencing to profile the T cell repertoires of approximately 640 subjects and linked those repertoires to cytomegalovirus serostatus. HLA typing covered class I and class II loci at four-digit resolution. Among the roughly 400 genotyped donors, approximately 82% belonged to the genetic ancestry cluster associated with self-reported Caucasian donors. A later analysis re-examined previously published TCR beta repertoires from just over 650 donors and added high-resolution HLA genotyping to investigate patterns of TCR occurrence. An early release covering 550 to 650 HLA-typed donors comprised about 300 gigabases of sequencing data and 65 million to 100 million unique TCR sequences.

In total, approximately 700 healthy bone marrow donors made up the cohort. Cohort members were all nominally healthy when sampled, although unrecorded immune exposures were likely present. The donor tested CMV seropositive, placing the donor among the 250 to 350 seropositive members of the cohort. A peripheral blood sample was collected from each donor, and TCR beta sequencing was performed on peripheral blood mononuclear cells. The Qiagen DNeasy Blood Extraction Kit was used to extract genomic DNA from the blood cell samples. On the study overall, not on this receptor specifically: The only immune exposure information available for the cohort was CMV serostatus. Most TCR sequences were observed very rarely across donors, whereas some public TCRs were present in many individuals. A total of fewer than 200 TCR beta chains were listed by the study as associated with cytomegalovirus. A further reported finding was that TCR beta sequences accurately predicted the HLA-A and HLA-B alleles for most subjects in the first cohort. In a later genetic analysis, fewer N-insertions in productive TCRs were reported among donors in an Asian-associated ancestry cluster than the approximately 670-donor mean. In a later analysis, around 17,000 TCR beta sequences were associated with specific HLA alleles at a false discovery rate of 0.05. Compared with equally common non-associated chains, HLA-associated TCR beta chains in a later analysis were more clonally expanded and had lower generation probabilities. Because HLA typing was unavailable for some donors at each locus, only the typed subset was used in association tests. According to a later analysis, TCR association rates differed among HLA loci, with DRB1 alleles showing the most associated TCRs and HLA-C alleles showing the fewest. Cytomegalovirus status was reported to be diagnosed by the classifier with high specificity and sensitivity in both the original and validation cohorts. A few of the identified cytomegalovirus-associated TCR beta chains were confirmed in vitro to be specific for cytomegalovirus antigens. The authors suggested that the approach could potentially be generalized to other disease states and immunological phenotypes. The presence/absence analyses assumed that sequencing depth was roughly uniform across donors, and that assumption may not be true. According to a later analysis, parvovirus B19, influenza, CMV and Epstein-Barr virus appeared linked to several top co-occurrence clusters. In a later genetic analysis, a missense DCLRE1C variant was associated with V-gene and J-gene trimming of TCR beta chains, and the association was replicated in an independent cohort. A later analysis found that most CMV-associated TCR beta chains appeared HLA-restricted, with HLA associations seemingly driven largely by CMV exposure. The cohort was sequenced for TCR beta chains only, and without alpha or paired-chain data the features that could be detected were limited. Assigning TCR associations to individual alleles was difficult when HLA alleles, especially DR and DQ, strongly co-occurred. Broadly in line with IMGT annotations, most TCR beta V segments showed up in productive rearrangements about 87% or about 30% of the time in an earlier analysis of a few hundred of the donors. A group of highly shared sequence variants was considered likely to be a technical artifact of the sequencing pipeline. Linkage disequilibrium might explain the correlated functional status among segregating V segments, but an unknown experimental factor could not be ruled out. Because counts were too low, some 16 rarely observed V segments, including chromosome 9 orphons, were excluded from the earlier analysis of some 540 of the donors.

Library preparation used the immunoSEQ multiplex PCR assay. For the multiplex PCR, a mixture combining 60 forward primers for TCR Vbeta segments and 13 reverse primers for TCR Jbeta segments was used. The CDR3 region of rearranged TCR beta genes was amplified from genomic DNA by a multiplex PCR assay. The Illumina HiSeq System was used to sequence the amplified TCR beta libraries as 87-base-pair reads. In the authors' own workflow: Across the 600 to 700 repertoires, a later analysis counted around 80 million unique TCR beta chains, around 11 million of which were shared by at least two donors. A nearest-neighbor algorithm error-corrected the raw reads and collapsed the reads into unique sequences, merging closely related sequences to remove PCR and sequencing errors. V, D and J gene segments were assigned by aligning CDR3 sequences to IMGT reference sequences. For a sequence to be retained, a match of at least six nucleotides to both a V gene segment and a J gene segment was required. A rearrangement counted as productive if the CDR3 had no stop codons and remained in frame with V and J, and every other rearrangement counted as non-productive. CDR3 was defined according to IMGT convention as the region running from the second conserved V-encoded cysteine to the conserved J-encoded phenylalanine. In an earlier analysis of approximately 500 of the donors, sequences lacking an unambiguous match to a single V gene segment were excluded. An earlier analysis of 450 to 650 of the donors called V segments functional above 56.7% productive rearrangements and segregating when the between-donor standard deviation exceeded 5%. A statistical classification framework was built for diagnosing cytomegalovirus status from the catalog of TCR beta chain sequences. In a later analysis, TCR nucleotide sequences were compared against IMGT/GENE-DB human TR gene sequences so that V and J genes could be assigned. Using the TCRdist pipeline, a later analysis assigned CDR3 sequences along with most-parsimonious VDJ recombination scenarios. In a later analysis, each TCR beta chain was defined by its CDR3 amino acid sequence together with its V-gene family, and reads without a unique V-gene family were excluded. As a way to deal with suspected cross-contamination and a sequencing artifact, a later analysis dropped 640 or so nucleotide sequences that were highly shared and had low generation probability. In a later analysis, a clonal expansion index for each public chain was calculated from normalized within-repertoire ranks of inferred template counts. Generation probabilities in a later analysis came from a VDJ recombination model fitted to out-of-frame rearrangements, and those results were checked against IGoR. Hypergeometric tests were used in a later analysis to score TCR-TCR, TCR-HLA and TCR-CMV co-occurrence, with a repertoire-size bias correction applied to the TCR pairs. To estimate false discovery rates, a later analysis permuted the HLA or CMV assignments 20 times. In a later analysis, co-occurring TCRs were grouped using DBSCAN, with TCRdist sequence similarity added in when clustering inside HLA-allele-positive subsets. Repertoires with fewer than 30,000 or more than 120,000 public chains were left out of co-occurrence clustering, as were about five repertoires with anomalous nucleotide sharing. TCRdb provides this immuneACCESS table in a form limited to in-frame rearrangements. Some clones are lacking; in checked studies, under half of them reflect an unresolved V gene, and why the rest are absent is not known. V and J calls and clone size are given by that table; D and trimming were obtained from the DNA. The sample table holds some 200,000 clones, of which about four fifths were seen once. Of the sample, approximately 0.4% falls within the top ten clones.

This TCR came from a male donor in good health and CMV-seropositive. Sequencing was done on a sample of PBMCs.

CDR3 sequence: CASSLIAGTDTQYF. DNA sequence: TGTGCCAGCAGCTTGATCGCAGGCACAGATACGCAGTATTTT. This sequence uses TRBV5-6 and TRBJ2-3; no D gene is confidently identified. V loses 1 base of germline sequence and J loses 1 base, and the interval between the two ends is 7 bases. The CDR3 has 14 amino acids, counting the end cysteine and phenylalanine. Just the 42-base CDR3 DNA is kept, in frame starting at base 1. CDR1 and CDR2 (SGHDT, YYEEEE) derive from the germline V gene.